A single TCR beta chain is shown here with its context. Its antigen remains unidentified. Per-nucleotide qualities are absent, and no much larger clonotype sits a single base away. This sample stems from a study of blood T cell repertoires in COVID-19 (dated by TCRdb to the early 2020s). Background for the entire study: The collaborator samples originated in the United States, Italy and Spain and spanned the acute and convalescent phases of COVID-19. The material from the prospective study consisted of cDNA or gDNA derived from T cells, B-cell-depleted T cells, or PBMCs. The dataset comprised deeply sampled blood TCRbeta repertoires from subjects exposed to, actively infected with, or recovered from COVID-19. The repertoires were released in a freely available public database meant as a resource for research on the immune response to SARS-CoV-2. Samples were obtained from the ongoing ImmuneRACE study (first 160 participants) and from over 1,000 subjects provided by 6 global collaborators. Nearly every sample came with metadata listing a de-identified subject ID, COVID-19 status, age in years and sex. Where available, HLA class I and class II types were taken from metadata supplied by the sample provider and were not determined by assay-based typing.

General study outcomes and caveats: How much clinical and demographic metadata was included differed by source and by participant, and the metadata was provided uncurated.

The CDR3 runs 15 amino acids, cysteine and phenylalanine included. Only the CDR3 part of the read is kept: 45 bases, read in frame from the first base. At the junction V is shortened by 0 bases and J by 5 bases, with 13 bases in between. CDR1 MRHNA and CDR2 SNTAGT were looked up in the germline V gene. TCRbeta CDR3 regions were amplified from genomic DNA using the immunoSEQ Assay, a bias-controlled multiplex PCR. The published analysis was carried out like this. The number of nucleated cells in each sample was estimated from the amplification of reference gene primers within the assay. To quantify the absolute abundance of each unique TCRbeta CDR3 rearrangement, sequence reads were collapsed and filtered. For each sample, productive Simpson clonality was calculated by taking the square root of Simpson's diversity index across productive rearrangements. In its TCRdb copy, this immuneACCESS table keeps in-frame sequences only and misses some clones. Where compared with another copy, unresolved V genes explain less than half of these, and the others have no known cause. V and J calls plus clone size are reproduced from that table; the DNA served to infer D and trimming. The sample records tens of thousands of clones, roughly nine tenths of which are singletons. Clones ranked in the top ten supply under 0.4% of the sample.

In Seattle, one collaborating source enrolled patients while the infection was active and tracked those patients longitudinally over the course of disease. Collaborating institutions collected whole blood in K2EDTA tubes following their own protocols. For TCRbeta analysis, collaborators shipped samples in one of three forms: frozen whole blood, isolated PBMCs, or DNA extracted from either of those sample types. The V and J segments used are TRBV6-4 and TRBJ1-1; TRBD1 is possibly the D segment (6 matching bases). The TCR originated in a man between 45 and 60 years old with COVID-19, enrolled during active disease. The sequencing sample was made of peripheral blood. The sequence in DNA is TGTGCCAGCAGTGACTCGACGGGGGGCAGAACTGAAGCTTTCTTT. The resulting protein is CASSDSTGGRTEAFF.